The 2 T cell receptor beta chains below come from one sample, sequenced in a study of blood T cell repertoires in COVID-19. Data came from immunoSEQ multiplex PCR; TCRdb stores just in-frame clones and leaves some out. The profile covers 130,000 to 150,000 clones, with 82% appearing a single time and roughly 15% taken by the ten largest. Material for sequencing was peripheral blood. Receptor source: a human donor with acute or convalescent COVID-19. The donor label of this sample is uncertain.

The rearrangement links TRBV5-8 to TRBJ1-2; D possibly corresponds to TRBD1 (6 bases). The CDR3 covers 15 residues. Germline CDR1 is SGHTS and CDR2 is YDEGEE. V lost 0 bases and J lost 2, with 11 bases in between. The CDR3 coding sequence is TGTGCCAGCAGCTTGGGAAGTACAGGGAACTATGGCTACACCTTC. Protein: CASSLGSTGNYGYTF.

This clone was seen once. The chain combines TRBV5-1 with TRBJ1-2, with unresolved D. The germline V and J ends were trimmed by 0 bases and 5 bases, with 11 bases remaining between them. Germline CDR1 and CDR2: SGHRS and YFSETQ. The CDR3 extends over 14 amino acids. CDR3 DNA: TGCGCCAGCAGCTTGGCGCTCGACATTTATGGCTACACCTTC. Translated, it gives CASSLALDIYGYTF.